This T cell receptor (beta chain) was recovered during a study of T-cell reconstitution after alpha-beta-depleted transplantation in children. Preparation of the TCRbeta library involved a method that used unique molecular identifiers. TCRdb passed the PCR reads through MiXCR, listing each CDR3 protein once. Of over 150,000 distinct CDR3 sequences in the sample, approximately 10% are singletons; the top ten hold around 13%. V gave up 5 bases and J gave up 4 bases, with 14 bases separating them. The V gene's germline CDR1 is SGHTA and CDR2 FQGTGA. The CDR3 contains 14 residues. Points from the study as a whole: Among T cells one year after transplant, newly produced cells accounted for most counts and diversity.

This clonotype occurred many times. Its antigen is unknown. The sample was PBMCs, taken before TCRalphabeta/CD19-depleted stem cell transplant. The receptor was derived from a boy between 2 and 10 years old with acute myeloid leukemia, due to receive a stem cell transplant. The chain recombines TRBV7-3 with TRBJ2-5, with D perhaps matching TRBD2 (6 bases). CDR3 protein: CASSPYQGGETQYF. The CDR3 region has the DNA TGTGCCAGCAGCCCATATCAGGGAGGAGAGACCCAGTACTTC.